This passage covers 5 T cell receptor beta chains from one sample sequenced in a study of cytomegalovirus exposure and HLA in healthy donors. PCR employed 60 Vbeta and 13 Jbeta primers. Using immunoSEQ multiplex PCR, the repertoire was profiled, and TCRdb retains in-frame clones only, with some absent. This sample has more than 130,000 clones; just under 80% occur once, and the top ten carry roughly 2.2%. Sequencing input: PBMCs. The receptor source for this set is a man aged 30 to 39 in good health and CMV-seronegative.

The chain has TRBV5-1 and TRBJ1-6; D is ambiguous. V lost 1 base, J lost 7 bases, and 12 bases lay in between. The CDR3 runs 15 residues. Per the germline V gene, CDR1 is SGHRS and CDR2 is YFSETQ. CDR3 coding DNA: TGCGCCAGCAGCTTGTTCTCACGGTCGAATTCACCCCTCCACTTT. It is translated as CASSLFSRSNSPLHF. Supplemented by reference TRBV5-1 and TRBJ1-6, the full variable domain reads KAGVTQTPRYLIKTRGQQVTLSCSPISGHRSVSWYQQTPGQGLQFLFEYFSETQRNKGNFPGRFSGRQFSNSRSEMNVSTLELGDSALYLCASSLFSRSNSPLHFGNGTRLTVT.

This chain connects TRBV9 to TRBJ1-2; 9 bases are a match to TRBD1. The CDR3 spans 15 residues. Trimming took 3 bases from V and 5 from J; bases not matched to a gene: 8. Germline V gene lookup returns CDR1 SGDLS and CDR2 YYNGEE. The CDR3 bases are TGTGCCAGCAGCGCGGAATTGACAGGGGGGTATGGCTACACCTTC. Amino acid sequence: CASSAELTGGYGYTF.

This chain connects TRBV5-1 to TRBJ2-3; TRBD2 matches 9 bases. Germline V lookup: CDR1 SGHRS, CDR2 YFSETQ. V dropped 3 bases and J dropped 3; count of bases not matched to a gene: 11. The CDR3 loop spans 17 amino acids. CDR3 coding DNA: TGCGCCAGCAGCTCCCTCACGACTAGCGGACTTACAGATACGCAGTATTTT. Amino acids: CASSSLTTSGLTDTQYF.

The J gene is TRBJ1-5, the V gene TRBV10-3; D not resolved. In germline, CDR1 is ENHRY, CDR2 SYGVKD. This CDR3 region has 14 residues. V was pared by 3 bases and J by 3 bases, with 9 bases between. In DNA, the CDR3 is TGTGCCATCAGTGATTCAACTACCAATCAGCCCCAGCATTTT. Translating gives CAISDSTTNQPQHF.

The V gene is TRBV5-1, the J gene TRBJ2-1, with 11 nucleotides matching TRBD2. This CDR3 spans 16 amino acids. Germline values: CDR1 SGHRS, CDR2 YFSETQ. V lost 2 bases, J lost 4 bases, and 5 bases stayed unmatched. The DNA of the CDR3 is TGCGCCAGCAGCTTTACCGGGACTAGCGGTTACAATGAGCAGTTCTTC. It encodes CASSFTGTSGYNEQFF.